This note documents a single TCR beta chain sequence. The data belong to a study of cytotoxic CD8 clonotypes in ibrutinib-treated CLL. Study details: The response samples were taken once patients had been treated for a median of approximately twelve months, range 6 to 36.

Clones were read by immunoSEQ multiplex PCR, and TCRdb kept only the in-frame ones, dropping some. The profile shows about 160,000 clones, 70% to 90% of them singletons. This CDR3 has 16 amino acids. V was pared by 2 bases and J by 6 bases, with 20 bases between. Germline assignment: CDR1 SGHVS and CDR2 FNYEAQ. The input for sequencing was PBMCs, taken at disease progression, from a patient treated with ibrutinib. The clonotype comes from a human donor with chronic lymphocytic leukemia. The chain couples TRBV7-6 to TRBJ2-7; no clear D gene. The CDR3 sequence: CASSLKGADGQFEQYF. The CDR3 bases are TGTGCCAGCAGCTTAAAGGGTGCAGACGGTCAATTCGAGCAGTACTTC.